This paragraph reports one T cell receptor beta chain. Authors' analysis steps: Scientists estimated how many nucleated cells there were by amplifying reference gene primers. Sequenced by immunoSEQ multiplex PCR; TCRdb stores in-frame clones only, minus some. The DNA gave D and trimming, while V, J and clone size come from that table. The sample contains 200,000 to 250,000 clones, about 83% of which appear only once. Seattle-derived patients entered the study during active infection and were followed longitudinally. This sample stems from a study of blood T cell repertoires in COVID-19. The overall study: PBMCs, B-cell-depleted T cells, or T cells were the source of the cDNA or gDNA that made up the material.

Germline values: CDR1 MDHEN, CDR2 SYDVKM. Trimming removed 6 bases at V and 1 base at J, with 9 bases between. CDR3 size: 13 residues. The sequenced sample consisted of peripheral blood. The rearrangement uses TRBV28 and TRBJ2-5, with a weak D call TRBD2 (6 bases). This receptor was taken from a woman aged 25 to 45 with COVID-19, enrolled during active disease. The CDR3 loop is CASREGLQETQYF. The DNA for the CDR3 is TGTGCCAGCAGAGAGGGACTCCAAGAGACCCAGTACTTC.